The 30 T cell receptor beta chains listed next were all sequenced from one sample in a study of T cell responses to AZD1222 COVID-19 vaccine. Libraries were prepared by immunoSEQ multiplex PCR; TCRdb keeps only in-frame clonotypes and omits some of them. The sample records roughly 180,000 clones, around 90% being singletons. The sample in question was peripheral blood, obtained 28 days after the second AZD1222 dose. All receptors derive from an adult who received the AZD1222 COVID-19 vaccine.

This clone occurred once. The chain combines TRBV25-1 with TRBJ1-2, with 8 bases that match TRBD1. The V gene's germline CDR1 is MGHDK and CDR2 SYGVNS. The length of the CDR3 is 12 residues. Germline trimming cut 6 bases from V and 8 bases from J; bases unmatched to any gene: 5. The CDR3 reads CASSTGTGGYTF. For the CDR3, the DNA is TGTGCCAGCAGCACCGGGACAGGAGGCTACACCTTC.

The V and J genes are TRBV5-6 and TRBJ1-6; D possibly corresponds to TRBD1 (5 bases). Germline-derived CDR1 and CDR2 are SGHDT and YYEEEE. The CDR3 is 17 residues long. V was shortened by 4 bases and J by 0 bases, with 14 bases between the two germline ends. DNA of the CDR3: TGTGCCAGCAGCCCGGGACGGCTGAGCTCCTATAATTCACCCCTCCACTTT. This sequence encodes CASSPGRLSSYNSPLHF.

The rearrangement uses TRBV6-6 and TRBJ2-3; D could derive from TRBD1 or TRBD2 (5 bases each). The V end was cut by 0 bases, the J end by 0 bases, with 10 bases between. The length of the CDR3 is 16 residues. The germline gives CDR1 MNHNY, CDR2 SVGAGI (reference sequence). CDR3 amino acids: CASSYSRGASTDTQYF. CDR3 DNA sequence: TGTGCCAGCAGTTACTCGAGAGGGGCTAGCACAGATACGCAGTATTTT.

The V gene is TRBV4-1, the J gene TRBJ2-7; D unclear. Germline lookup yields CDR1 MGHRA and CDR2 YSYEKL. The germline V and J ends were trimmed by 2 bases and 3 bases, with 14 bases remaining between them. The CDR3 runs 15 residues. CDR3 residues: CASSQPTRAYYEQYF. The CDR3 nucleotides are TGCGCCAGCAGCCAACCGACACGAGCATACTACGAGCAGTACTTC.

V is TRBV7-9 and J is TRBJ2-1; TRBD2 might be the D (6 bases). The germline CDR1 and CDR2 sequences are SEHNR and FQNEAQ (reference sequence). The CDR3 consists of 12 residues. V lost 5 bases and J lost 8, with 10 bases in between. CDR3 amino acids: CASSLGGYEQFF. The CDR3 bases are TGTGCCAGCAGCCTTGGGGGGTATGAGCAGTTCTTC. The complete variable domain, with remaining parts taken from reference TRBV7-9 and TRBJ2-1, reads DTGVSQNPRHKITKRGQNVTFRCDPISEHNRLYWYRQTLGQGPEFLTYFQNEAQLEKSRLLSDRFSAERPKGSFSTLEIQRTEQGDSAMYLCASSLGGYEQFFGPGTRLTVL.

The CDR3 is CASSVGPSSYNEQFF. CDR3 DNA: TGTGCCAGCAGCGTAGGGCCGAGCTCCTACAATGAGCAGTTCTTC. V is TRBV9 and J is TRBJ2-1; D uncertain. The V gene lost 0 bases and the J gene lost 0 bases, with 7 bases spanning the gap. Germline V gives CDR1 SGDLS, CDR2 YYNGEE. This CDR3 has 15 residues.

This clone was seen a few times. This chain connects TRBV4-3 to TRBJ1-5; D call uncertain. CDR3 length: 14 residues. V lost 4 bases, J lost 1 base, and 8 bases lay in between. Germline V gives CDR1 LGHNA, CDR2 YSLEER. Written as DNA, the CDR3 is TGCGCCAGCAGCCCCTCCGGCAGCAATCAGCCCCAGCATTTT. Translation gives CASSPSGSNQPQHF.

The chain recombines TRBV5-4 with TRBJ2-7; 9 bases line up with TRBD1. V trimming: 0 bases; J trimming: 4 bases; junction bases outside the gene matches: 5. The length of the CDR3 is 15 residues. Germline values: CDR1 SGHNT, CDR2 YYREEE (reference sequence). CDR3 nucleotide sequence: TGTGCCAGCAGCTTGGGGGGGGGACAGGGTTACGAGCAGTACTTC. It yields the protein CASSLGGGQGYEQYF.

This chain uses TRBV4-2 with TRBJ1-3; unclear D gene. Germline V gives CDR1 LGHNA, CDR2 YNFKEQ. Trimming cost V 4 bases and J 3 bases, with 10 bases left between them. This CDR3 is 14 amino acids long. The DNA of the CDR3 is TGTGCCAGCAGCCCCGGTAGCAGTGGAAACACCATATATTTT. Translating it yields CASSPGSSGNTIYF.

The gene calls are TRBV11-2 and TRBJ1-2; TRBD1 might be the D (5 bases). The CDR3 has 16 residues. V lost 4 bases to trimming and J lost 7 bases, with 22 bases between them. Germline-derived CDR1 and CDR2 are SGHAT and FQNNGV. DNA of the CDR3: TGTGCCAGCAGCTCCAAGCGACAGCGGATAGGTCCTGGCTACACCTTC. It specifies CASSSKRQRIGPGYTF.

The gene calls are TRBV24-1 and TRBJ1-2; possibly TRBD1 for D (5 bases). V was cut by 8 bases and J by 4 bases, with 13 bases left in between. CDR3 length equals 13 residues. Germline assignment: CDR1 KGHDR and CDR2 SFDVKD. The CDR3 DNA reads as TGTGCCACCACAGACGGGGGTGGCTATGGCTACACCTTC. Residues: CATTDGGGYGYTF.

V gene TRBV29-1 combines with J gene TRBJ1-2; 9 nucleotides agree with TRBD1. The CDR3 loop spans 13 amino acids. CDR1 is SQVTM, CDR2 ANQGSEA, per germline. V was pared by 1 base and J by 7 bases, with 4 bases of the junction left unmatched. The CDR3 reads CSVEARDRVGYTF. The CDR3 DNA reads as TGCAGCGTTGAAGCCCGGGACAGGGTTGGCTACACCTTC.

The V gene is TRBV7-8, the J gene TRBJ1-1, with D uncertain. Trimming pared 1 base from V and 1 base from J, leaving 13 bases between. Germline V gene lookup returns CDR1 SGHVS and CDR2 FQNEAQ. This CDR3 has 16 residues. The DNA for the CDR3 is TGTGCCAGCAGCTTAGGGAGTTTCCGTCAGAACACTGAAGCTTTCTTT. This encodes CASSLGSFRQNTEAFF.

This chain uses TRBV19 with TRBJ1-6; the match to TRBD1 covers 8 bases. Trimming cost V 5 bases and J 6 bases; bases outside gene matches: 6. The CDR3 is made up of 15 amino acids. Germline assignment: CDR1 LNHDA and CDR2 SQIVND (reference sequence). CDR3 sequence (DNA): TGTGCCAGTAGTTATATGCAGGGGGCTAATTCACCCCTCCACTTT. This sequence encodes CASSYMQGANSPLHF.

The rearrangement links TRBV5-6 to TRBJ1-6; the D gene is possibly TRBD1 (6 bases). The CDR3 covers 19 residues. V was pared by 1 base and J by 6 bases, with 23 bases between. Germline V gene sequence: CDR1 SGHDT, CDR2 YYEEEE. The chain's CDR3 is CASSLLALLGGEGNSPLHF. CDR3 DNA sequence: TGTGCCAGCAGCTTGTTAGCACTTCTCGGGGGCGAGGGTAATTCACCCCTCCACTTT. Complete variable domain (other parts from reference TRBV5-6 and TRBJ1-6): DAGVTQSPTHLIKTRGQQVTLRCSPKSGHDTVSWYQQALGQGPQFIFQYYEEEERQRGNFPDRFSGHQFPNYSSELNVNALLLGDSALYLCASSLLALLGGEGNSPLHFGNGTRLTVT.

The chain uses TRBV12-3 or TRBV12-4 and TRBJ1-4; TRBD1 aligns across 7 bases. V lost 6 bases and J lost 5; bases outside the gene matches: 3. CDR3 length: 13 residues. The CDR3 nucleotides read TGTGCCAGCAGAAGGGGGCCCAATGAAAAACTGTTTTTT. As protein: CASRRGPNEKLFF.

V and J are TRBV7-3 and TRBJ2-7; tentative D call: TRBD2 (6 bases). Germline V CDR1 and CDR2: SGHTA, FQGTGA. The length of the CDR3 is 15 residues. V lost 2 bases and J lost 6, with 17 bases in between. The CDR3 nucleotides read TGTGCCAGCAGCTTATTCGGGGGAGTTGGTGGCGAGCAGTACTTC. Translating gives CASSLFGGVGGEQYF. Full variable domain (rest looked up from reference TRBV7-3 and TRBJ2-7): GAGVSQTPSNKVTEKGKYVELRCDPISGHTALYWYRQSLGQGPEFLIYFQGTGAADDSGLPNDRFFAVRPEGSVSTLKIQRTERGDSAVYLCASSLFGGVGGEQYFGPGTRLTVT.

This chain's CDR3 is CASSRGIGNTEAFF. The CDR3 DNA sequence: TGTGCCAGCAGTCGGGGTATAGGGAACACTGAAGCTTTCTTT. V is TRBV6-1 and J is TRBJ1-1; no firm D call. This CDR3 is built from 14 residues. CDR1 MNHNS and CDR2 SASEGT come from the germline V gene. The V and J ends lost 5 bases and 1 base respectively, with 11 bases between them.

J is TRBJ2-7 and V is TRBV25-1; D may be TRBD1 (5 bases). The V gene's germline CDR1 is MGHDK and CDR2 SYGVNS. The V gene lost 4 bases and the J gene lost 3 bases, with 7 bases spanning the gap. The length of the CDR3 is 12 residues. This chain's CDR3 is CASSVTDYEQYF. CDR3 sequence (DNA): TGTGCCAGCAGTGTGACAGACTACGAGCAGTACTTC.

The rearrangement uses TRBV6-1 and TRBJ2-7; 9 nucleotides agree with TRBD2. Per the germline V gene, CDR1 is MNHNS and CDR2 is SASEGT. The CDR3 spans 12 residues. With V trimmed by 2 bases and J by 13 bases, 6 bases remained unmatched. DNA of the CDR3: TGTGCCAGCAGTGAAACTAGCGGGCGGCGCTACTTC. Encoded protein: CASSETSGRRYF.

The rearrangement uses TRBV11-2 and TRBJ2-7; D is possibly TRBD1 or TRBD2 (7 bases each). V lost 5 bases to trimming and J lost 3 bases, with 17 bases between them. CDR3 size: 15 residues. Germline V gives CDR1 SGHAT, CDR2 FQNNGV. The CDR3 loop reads CASSPVTGRVYEQYF. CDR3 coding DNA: TGTGCCAGCAGCCCGGTGACAGGGAGGGTCTACGAGCAGTACTTC.

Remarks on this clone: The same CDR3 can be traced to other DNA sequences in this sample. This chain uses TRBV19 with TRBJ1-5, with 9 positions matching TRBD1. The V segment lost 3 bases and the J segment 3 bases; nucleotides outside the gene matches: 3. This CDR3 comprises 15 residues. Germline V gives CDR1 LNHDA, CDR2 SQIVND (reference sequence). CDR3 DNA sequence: TGTGCCAGTAGTATCGGGACAGGGTTCAATCAGCCCCAGCATTTT. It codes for CASSIGTGFNQPQHF.

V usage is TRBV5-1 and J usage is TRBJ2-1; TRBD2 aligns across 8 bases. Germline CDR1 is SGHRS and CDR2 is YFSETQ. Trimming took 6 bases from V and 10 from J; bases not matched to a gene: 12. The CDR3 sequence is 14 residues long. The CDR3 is CASTPGGGAWEQFF. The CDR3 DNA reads TGCGCCAGCACCCCGGGAGGGGGGGCCTGGGAGCAGTTCTTC.

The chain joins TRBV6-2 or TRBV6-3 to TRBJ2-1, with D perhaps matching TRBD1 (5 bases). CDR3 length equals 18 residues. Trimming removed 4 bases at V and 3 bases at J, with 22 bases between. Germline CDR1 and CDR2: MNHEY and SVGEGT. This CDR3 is CASSSTPTVALIYNEQFF. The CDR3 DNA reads TGTGCCAGCAGTTCCACCCCGACAGTTGCACTTATCTACAATGAGCAGTTCTTC.

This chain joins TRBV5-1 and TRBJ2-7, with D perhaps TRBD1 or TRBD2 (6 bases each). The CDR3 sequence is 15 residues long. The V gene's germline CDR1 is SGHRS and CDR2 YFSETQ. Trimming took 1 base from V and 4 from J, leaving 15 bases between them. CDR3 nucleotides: TGCGCCAGCAGCTTGCCGTTGGGCGGGACATACGAGCAGTACTTC. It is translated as CASSLPLGGTYEQYF.

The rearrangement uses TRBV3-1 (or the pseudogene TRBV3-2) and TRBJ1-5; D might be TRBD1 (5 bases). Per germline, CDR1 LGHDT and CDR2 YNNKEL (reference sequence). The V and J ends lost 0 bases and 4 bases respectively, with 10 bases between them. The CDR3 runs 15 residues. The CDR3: CASSQDGGGNQPQHF. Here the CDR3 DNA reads TGTGCCAGCAGCCAAGATGGGGGGGGGAATCAGCCCCAGCATTTT.

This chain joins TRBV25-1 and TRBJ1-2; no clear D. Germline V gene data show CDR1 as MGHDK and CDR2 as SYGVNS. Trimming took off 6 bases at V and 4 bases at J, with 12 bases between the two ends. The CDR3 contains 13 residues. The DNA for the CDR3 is TGTGCCAGCAGCCCTTACTCCGGCTATGGCTACACCTTC. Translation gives CASSPYSGYGYTF.

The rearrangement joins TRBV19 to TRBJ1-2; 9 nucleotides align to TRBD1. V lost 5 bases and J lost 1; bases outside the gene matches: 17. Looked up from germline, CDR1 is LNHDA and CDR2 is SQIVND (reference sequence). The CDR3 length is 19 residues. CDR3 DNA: TGTGCCAGTAGTCCCCGAATACAACAGACAGGGGGTTATAACTATGGCTACACCTTC. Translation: CASSPRIQQTGGYNYGYTF.

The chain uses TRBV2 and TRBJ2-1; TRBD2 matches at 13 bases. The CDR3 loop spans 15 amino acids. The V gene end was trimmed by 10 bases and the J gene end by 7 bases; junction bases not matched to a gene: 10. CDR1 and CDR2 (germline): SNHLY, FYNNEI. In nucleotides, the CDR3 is TGTGCCAAAAGGACCGGGACTAGCGGGATTAATGAGCAGTTCTTC. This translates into CAKRTGTSGINEQFF.

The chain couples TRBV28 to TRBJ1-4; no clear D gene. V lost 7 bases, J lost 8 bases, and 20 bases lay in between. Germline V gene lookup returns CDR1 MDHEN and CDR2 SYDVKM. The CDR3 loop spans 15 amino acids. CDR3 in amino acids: CASNDASPNKEKLFF. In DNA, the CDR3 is TGTGCCAGCAACGACGCATCCCCAAACAAGGAAAAACTGTTTTTT.